This TCR beta chain stems from a study of OX40 agonist ivuxolimab in advanced cancers. Regarding the complete study: Ivuxolimab, which targeted the costimulatory receptor OX40 (CD134), was an agonistic, fully human IgG2 monoclonal antibody. Peripheral TCRbeta sequencing aimed to test whether ivuxolimab altered TCR sequence diversity and caused clonal T-cell expansion. Of the approximately 50 dose-escalation patients, hepatocellular carcinoma was present in 19, melanoma in some 15, renal cell carcinoma in 9 and head and neck cancer in 9. Patients were allowed to have had prior anti-PD-1, anti-PD-L1 or anti-CTLA-4 therapy, and more than 35% of the dose-escalation patients had been treated with checkpoint inhibitors. Intravenous ivuxolimab was administered to patients every 2 weeks at six dose levels: 0.01, 0.1, 0.3, 1.5, 3 and 10 mg/kg. Partial responses occurred in three dose-escalation patients, of whom one had hepatocellular carcinoma and two had cutaneous melanoma. The paper covers the monotherapy dose-escalation part of the phase I ivuxolimab trial, which included N ≈ 50 patients. A male proportion of around 81% and a mean age of approximately 58 years, ranging from about 23 to 90, were recorded for the dose-escalation cohort. Study-wide findings and limitations: In partial responders in the 0.1-3.0 mg/kg groups, normalized peripheral clonal expansion was found to be among the lowest, especially among CD8+ T cells. At doses of 0.1 to 3.0 mg/kg, clonal expansion of both CD4+ and CD8+ blood T cells was observed from baseline to week 6. Which antigens the clonally expanded peripheral T cells were specific for was not determined. Low levels of normalized T-cell clonal expansion were also seen in some nonresponding patients. After ivuxolimab, more expanded clones were found on average in CD8+ T cells than in CD4+ T cells.

The trial excluded patients who had a history of autoimmune disease or were on systemic immunosuppression. Peripheral blood for TCR sequencing was collected from all dose cohorts at baseline, on cycle 4 day 1, and on cycle 7 day 1. Samples were obtained from an open-label, multicenter, first-in-human phase I dose-escalation trial of ivuxolimab. Adults with locally advanced or metastatic head and neck squamous cell, hepatocellular, melanoma or renal cell carcinoma were enrolled in the trial. Before TCR sequencing, CD4+ and CD8+ T cells were separately sorted from peripheral blood. Genomic DNA was extracted from sorted cells for sequencing of the TCRbeta CDR3 region. The immunoSEQ Assay was used for sequencing of TCRbeta CDR3 regions. TCRdb retrieved this table from immuneACCESS and kept in-frame rearrangements only. Not all clones are present; in checked studies, unresolved V genes account for under half, and no reason is known for the remainder. The sample table lists around 84,000 clones, roughly 83% of them with a count of one. The top ten clones comprise approximately 7.4% of the sample.

According to the germline V gene (reference sequence), CDR1 reads LNHDA and CDR2 reads SQIVND. Trimming removed 3 bases from V and 11 bases from J, leaving 8 bases between the germline ends. Including the terminal cysteine and phenylalanine, the CDR3 comprises 11 residues. Kept here is only the CDR3 DNA, which spans 33 bases and is read in frame from base 1. About this clone: No cognate antigen has been identified for it. Per-base qualities were not stored, and no clone one base away is much larger.

The receptor's source is an adult with an advanced solid tumor such as melanoma, head and neck, liver or kidney cancer. Sequencing was performed on CD4+ or CD8+ T cells sorted from blood, taken in a trial of the OX40 agonist ivuxolimab. The V and J genes are TRBV19 and TRBJ1-5; the D gene identity is not certain. The CDR3: CASSIRGSQHF. The sequenced DNA: TGTGCCAGTAGTATCCGGGGATCCCAGCATTTT.